This T cell receptor (beta chain) is drawn from a study of T cells in Graves' hyperthyroidism and ophthalmopathy. As regards this clonotype: Antigen unknown.

Study conclusions and caveats: Most expanded thyroid clonotypes above 0.001 also appeared in blood.

Per germline, CDR1 MNHNS and CDR2 SASEGT. Trimming took 6 bases from V and 3 from J; bases not matched to a gene: 8. The CDR3 extends over 17 amino acids. Template material for amplifying TCR beta CDR3 regions consisted of RNA transcripts. First-round RT-PCR targeting the TCR CDR3 was performed with the HTBI primer set. TCRdb re-called the multiplex PCR reads with MiXCR, one entry per CDR3 protein. The sample holds about 640,000 distinct CDR3 sequences; approximately 14% are singletons and the top ten take approximately 12%. V is TRBV6-1 and J is TRBJ2-7; 16 nucleotides line up with TRBD2. The sequenced material came from blood. The TCR was taken from a woman between 45 and 65 years old with Graves' ophthalmopathy. Here the CDR3 reads CASRPGLAGGPFYEQYF. CDR3 nucleotides: TGTGCCAGCAGACCGGGACTAGCGGGAGGGCCATTCTACGAGCAGTACTTC.